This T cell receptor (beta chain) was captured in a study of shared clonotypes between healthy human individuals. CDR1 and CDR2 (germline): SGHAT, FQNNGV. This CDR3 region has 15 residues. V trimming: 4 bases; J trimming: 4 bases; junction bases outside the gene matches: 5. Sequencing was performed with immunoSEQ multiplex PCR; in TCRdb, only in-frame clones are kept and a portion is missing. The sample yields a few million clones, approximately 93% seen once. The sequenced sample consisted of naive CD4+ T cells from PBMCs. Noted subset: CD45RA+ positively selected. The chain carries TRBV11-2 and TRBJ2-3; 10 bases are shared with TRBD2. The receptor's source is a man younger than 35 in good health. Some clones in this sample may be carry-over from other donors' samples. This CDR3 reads CASSSTSGWSDTQYF. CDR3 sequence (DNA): TGTGCCAGCAGCTCGACTAGCGGGTGGTCAGATACGCAGTATTTT.